This T cell receptor (beta chain) was found in a study of blood T cell repertoires in COVID-19. Overall study: Some COVID-19 samples were acute and others convalescent; all came from the United States, Italy and Spain. The cDNA or gDNA used as material had been derived from T cells, B-cell-depleted T cells, or PBMCs.

The germline gives CDR1 SGHNT, CDR2 YYREEE (reference sequence). There are 16 residues in the CDR3. Losses at the gene ends were 4 bases for V and 5 bases for J; bases not matched to a gene: 14. In the original analysis: From reference gene primer amplification, estimates of nucleated cell counts were derived. Assay used: immunoSEQ multiplex PCR; TCRdb lists only in-frame clones, some missing. The V and J calls and clone size are taken from that table; D and trimming were inferred from the DNA. The sample shows 400,000 to 500,000 clones, roughly 88% of them seen only once. The receptor was isolated from a woman aged 25 to 45 with active or convalescent COVID-19. The specimen sequenced was peripheral blood. The chain couples TRBV5-4 to TRBJ2-7, with 8 bases that match TRBD1. DNA of the CDR3: TGTGCCAGCAGCGGGCCCAAGGACAGGGCGTTGAACGAGCAGTACTTC. It translates to CASSGPKDRALNEQYF.